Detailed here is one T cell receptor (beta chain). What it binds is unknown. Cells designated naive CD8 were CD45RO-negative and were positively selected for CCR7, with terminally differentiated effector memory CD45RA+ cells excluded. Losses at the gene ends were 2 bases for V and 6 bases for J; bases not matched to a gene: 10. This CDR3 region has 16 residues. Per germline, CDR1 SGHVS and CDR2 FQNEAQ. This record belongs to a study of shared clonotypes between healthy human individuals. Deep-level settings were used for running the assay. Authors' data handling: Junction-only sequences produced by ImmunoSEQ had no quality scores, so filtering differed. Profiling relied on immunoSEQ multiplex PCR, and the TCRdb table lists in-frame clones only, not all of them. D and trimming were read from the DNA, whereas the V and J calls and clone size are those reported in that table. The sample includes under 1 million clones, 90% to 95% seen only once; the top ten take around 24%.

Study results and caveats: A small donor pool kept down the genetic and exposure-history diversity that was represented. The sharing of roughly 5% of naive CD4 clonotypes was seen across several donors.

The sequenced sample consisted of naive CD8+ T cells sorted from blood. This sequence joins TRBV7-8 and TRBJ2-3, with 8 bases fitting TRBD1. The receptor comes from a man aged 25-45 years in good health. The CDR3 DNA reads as TGTGCCAGCAGCTTAAGGGACAGGTTCTTGAGGGATACGCAGTATTTT. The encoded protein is CASSLRDRFLRDTQYF. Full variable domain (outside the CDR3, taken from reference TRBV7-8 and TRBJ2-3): GAGVSQSPRYKVAKRGQDVALRCDPISGHVSLFWYQQALGQGPEFLTYFQNEAQLDKSGLPSDRFFAERPEGSVSTLKIQRTQQEDSAVYLCASSLRDRFLRDTQYFGPGTRLTVL.